Each of the 6 T cell receptor beta chains below was sequenced from the same sample in a study of blood T cell repertoires in COVID-19. Clones were read by immunoSEQ multiplex PCR, and TCRdb kept only the in-frame ones, dropping some. Altogether around 120,000 clones are present, around 90% being singletons, with the ten largest covering 3.5% to 4%. The sequenced sample consisted of peripheral blood. These receptors came from a woman aged 55 to 70 with COVID-19, enrolled during active disease.

This clone was seen just once. The rearrangement uses TRBV9 and TRBJ1-2, with D perhaps TRBD1 (6 bases). V lost 0 bases, J lost 4 bases, and 19 bases lay in between. This CDR3 contains 17 residues. Germline CDR1 SGDLS, CDR2 YYNGEE. The CDR3 protein is CASSVAPGRGDGYGYTF. The DNA for the CDR3 is TGTGCCAGCAGCGTAGCCCCGGGCAGGGGAGATGGCTATGGCTACACCTTC.

In its sample, this clone was seen once. The rearrangement uses TRBV27 and TRBJ1-2; a possible D gene is TRBD1 (6 bases). The CDR3 extends over 12 amino acids. V was trimmed by 6 bases and J by 6 bases, leaving 11 bases between them. The germline V gene has CDR1 MNHEY and CDR2 SMNVEV (reference sequence). CDR3: CASSPTGNGYTF. DNA of the CDR3: TGTGCCAGCAGCCCGACAGGCAATGGCTACACCTTC.

The V gene is TRBV2, the J gene TRBJ2-7; the match to TRBD2 covers 7 bases. Germline trimming cut 5 bases from V and 5 bases from J; bases unmatched to any gene: 27. The CDR3 runs 20 residues. The germline V gene has CDR1 SNHLY and CDR2 FYNNEI. The CDR3: CASSPPSKLRLAQPRHEQYF. In nucleotides, the CDR3 is TGTGCCAGCAGTCCCCCTTCAAAGCTCCGACTAGCCCAGCCAAGGCACGAGCAGTACTTC.

This clone was seen once. The V call is TRBV4-1, the J call TRBJ2-7, with D tentatively TRBD1 (5 bases). V was clipped by 0 bases and J by 6 bases, with 15 bases between them. CDR1 is MGHRA, CDR2 YSYEKL, per germline. CDR3 length equals 15 residues. The CDR3 protein is CASSQDLGSGLEQYF. In nucleotides, the CDR3 is TGCGCCAGCAGCCAAGATCTAGGTTCAGGGCTCGAGCAGTACTTC.

The J gene is TRBJ2-7, the V gene TRBV5-4; D is possibly TRBD2 (6 bases). From germline, CDR1 is SGHNT and CDR2 YYREEE (reference sequence). The CDR3 consists of 14 residues. Between the trimmed V and J ends, which lost 3 bases and 2 bases, there was a span of 12 bases. The CDR3 region is CASSSRGSPYEQYF. The CDR3 region has the DNA TGTGCCAGCAGCTCCCGGGGGAGCCCCTACGAGCAGTACTTC.

The chain recombines TRBV6-5 with TRBJ1-1; TRBD1 agrees at 7 bases. The V gene's germline CDR1 is MNHEY and CDR2 SVGAGI. This CDR3 is 14 amino acids long. The trim removed 7 bases at V and 4 bases at J, leaving 9 bases unmatched. CDR3 in amino acids: CASNNRDRGTEAFF. CDR3 coding DNA: TGTGCCAGCAACAACCGGGACAGAGGCACTGAAGCTTTCTTT.